These 2 T cell receptor beta chains were all obtained from the same sample, sequenced in a study of tissue T cells after allogeneic stem cell transplantation. As for time point: mouse harvest day 14 after allogeneic transplant. The graft held 10^6 splenic CD5+ T cells and 10^7 T-cell-depleted bone marrow cells. Clones were sequenced by immunoSEQ multiplex PCR, and TCRdb holds only the in-frame ones, with some missing. The sample contains fewer than 1,500 clones, less than 65% of which appear only once. Sequenced material: liver tissue. The receptors were gathered from a female BALB/c mouse given C57BL/6 T cells with graft-versus-host disease after an allogeneic hematopoietic cell transplant.

Worth noting for this clone: The gene names here belong to mouse. The observed sequence ends 1 residue before the CDR3 terminus, with the missing tail filled in from the germline J gene. The genes are TRBV26 and TRBJ2-4, with unresolved D. Trimming stripped 4 bases from V and 3 bases from J, with 8 bases between. Germline CDR1 is KGHPV and CDR2 is FQNQEV (reference sequence). The CDR3 spans 13 residues. The CDR3: CASSQGGQNTLYF. The covered CDR3 bases are TGTGCCAGCAGTCAGGGAGGACAAAACACCTTGTAC.

To note about this clone: Any gene name here is a mouse gene name. Here the CDR3 reads CTCSARDRNTGQLYF. The sequenced CDR3 bases are TGCACCTGCAGTGCCCGGGACAGAAACACCGGGCAGCTCTAC. The rearrangement joins TRBV1 to TRBJ2-2; 7 bases line up with TRBD1. The read is 1 residue too short to cover the CDR3 end, so that end is filled in from the germline J gene. V gave up 3 bases and J gave up 1 base; unmatched junction bases: 2. The CDR3 contains 15 residues. The germline gives CDR1 NSQYPW, CDR2 LRSPGD (reference sequence).